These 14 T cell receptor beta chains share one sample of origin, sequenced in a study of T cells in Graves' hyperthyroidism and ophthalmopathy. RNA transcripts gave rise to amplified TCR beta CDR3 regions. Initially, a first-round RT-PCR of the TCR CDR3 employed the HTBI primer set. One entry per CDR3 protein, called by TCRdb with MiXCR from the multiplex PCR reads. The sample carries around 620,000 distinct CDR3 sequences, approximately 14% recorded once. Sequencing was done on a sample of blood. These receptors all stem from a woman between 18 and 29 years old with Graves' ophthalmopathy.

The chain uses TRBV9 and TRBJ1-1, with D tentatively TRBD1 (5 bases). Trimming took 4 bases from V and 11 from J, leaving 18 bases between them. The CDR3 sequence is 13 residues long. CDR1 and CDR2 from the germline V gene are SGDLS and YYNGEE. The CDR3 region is CASSTGQGQWAFF. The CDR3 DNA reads TGTGCCAGCAGCACGGGGCAGGGTCAATGGGCTTTCTTT.

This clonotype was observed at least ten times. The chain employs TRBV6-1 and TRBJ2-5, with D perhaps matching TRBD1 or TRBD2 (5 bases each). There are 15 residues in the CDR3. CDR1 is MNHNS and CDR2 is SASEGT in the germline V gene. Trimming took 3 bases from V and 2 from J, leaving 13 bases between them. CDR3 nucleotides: TGTGCCAGCAGTGATATGGGGTGGGGGCAAGAGACCCAGTACTTC. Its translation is CASSDMGWGQETQYF.

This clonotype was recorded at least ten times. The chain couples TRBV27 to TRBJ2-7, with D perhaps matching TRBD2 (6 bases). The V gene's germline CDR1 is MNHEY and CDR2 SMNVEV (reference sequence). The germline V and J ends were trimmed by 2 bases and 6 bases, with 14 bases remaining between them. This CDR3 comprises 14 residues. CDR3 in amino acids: CASSLPGTAREQYF. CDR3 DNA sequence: TGTGCCAGCAGTTTACCCGGGACTGCCCGCGAGCAGTACTTC.

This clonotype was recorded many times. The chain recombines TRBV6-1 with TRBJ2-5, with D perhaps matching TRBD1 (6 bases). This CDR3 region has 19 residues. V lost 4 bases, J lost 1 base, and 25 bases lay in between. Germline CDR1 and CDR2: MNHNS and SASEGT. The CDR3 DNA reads TGTGCCAGCAGTGGGGGGTGGGACCCCCCGACAGGACTCCAAGAGACCCAGTACTTC. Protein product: CASSGGWDPPTGLQETQYF.

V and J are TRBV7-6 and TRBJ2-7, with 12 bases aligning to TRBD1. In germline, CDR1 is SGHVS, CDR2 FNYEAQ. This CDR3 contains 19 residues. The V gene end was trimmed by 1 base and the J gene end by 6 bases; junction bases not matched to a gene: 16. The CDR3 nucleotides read TGTGCCAGCAGCTTAGGGACCTCGGGACAGGGGGCCCCGGGGCGCGAGCAGTACTTC. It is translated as CASSLGTSGQGAPGREQYF.

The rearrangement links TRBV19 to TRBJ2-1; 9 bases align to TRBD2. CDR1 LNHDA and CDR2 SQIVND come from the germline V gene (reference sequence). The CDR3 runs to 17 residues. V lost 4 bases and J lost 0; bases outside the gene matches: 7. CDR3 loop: CASSTSTSGSSYNEQFF. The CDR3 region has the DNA TGTGCCAGTAGTACCTCGACTAGCGGTAGCTCCTACAATGAGCAGTTCTTC.

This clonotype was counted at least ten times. DNA of the CDR3: TGTGCCAGCAGTTTTTTCAGGGGGCGGGATGAGCAGTTCTTC. It yields the protein CASSFFRGRDEQFF. The rearrangement uses TRBV27 and TRBJ2-1, with 8 positions matching TRBD1. This CDR3 contains 14 residues. CDR1 is MNHEY and CDR2 is SMNVEV in the germline V gene (reference sequence). The ends lost 3 bases at V and 8 bases at J; junction bases unmatched: 6.

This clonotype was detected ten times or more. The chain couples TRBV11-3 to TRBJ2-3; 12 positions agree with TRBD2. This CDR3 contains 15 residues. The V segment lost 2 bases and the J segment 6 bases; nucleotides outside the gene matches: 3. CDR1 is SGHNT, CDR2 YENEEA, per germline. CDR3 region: CASSLTSGRRDTQYF. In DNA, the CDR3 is TGTGCCAGCAGCTTAACTAGCGGGAGGAGGGATACGCAGTATTTT.

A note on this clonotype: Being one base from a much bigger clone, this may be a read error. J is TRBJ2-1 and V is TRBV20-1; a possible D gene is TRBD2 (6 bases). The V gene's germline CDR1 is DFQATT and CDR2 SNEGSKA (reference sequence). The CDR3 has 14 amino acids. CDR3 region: CSAMRESSYNERFF. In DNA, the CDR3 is TGCAGTGCTATGCGGGAAAGCTCCTACAATGAGCGGTTCTTC.

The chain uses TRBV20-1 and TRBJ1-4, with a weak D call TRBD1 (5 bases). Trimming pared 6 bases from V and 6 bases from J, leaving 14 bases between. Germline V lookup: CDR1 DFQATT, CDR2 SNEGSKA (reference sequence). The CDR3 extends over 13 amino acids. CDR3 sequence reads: CSAPGTGDEKLFF. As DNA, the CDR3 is TGCAGTGCCCCCGGGACGGGGGATGAAAAACTGTTTTTT.

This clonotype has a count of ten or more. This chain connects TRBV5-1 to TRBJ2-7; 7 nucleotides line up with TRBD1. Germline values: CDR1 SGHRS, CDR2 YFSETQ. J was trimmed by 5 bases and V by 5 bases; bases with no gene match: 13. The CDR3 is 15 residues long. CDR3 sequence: CASRTLRQGRDEQYF. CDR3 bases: TGCGCCAGCAGAACTCTACGACAGGGCAGAGACGAGCAGTACTTC.

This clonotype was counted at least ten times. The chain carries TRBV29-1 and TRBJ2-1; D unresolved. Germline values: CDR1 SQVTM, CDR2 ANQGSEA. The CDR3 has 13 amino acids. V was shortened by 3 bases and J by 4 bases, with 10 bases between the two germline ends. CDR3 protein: CSVDLIDYNEQFF. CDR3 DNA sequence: TGCAGCGTTGATCTGATAGATTACAATGAGCAGTTCTTC.

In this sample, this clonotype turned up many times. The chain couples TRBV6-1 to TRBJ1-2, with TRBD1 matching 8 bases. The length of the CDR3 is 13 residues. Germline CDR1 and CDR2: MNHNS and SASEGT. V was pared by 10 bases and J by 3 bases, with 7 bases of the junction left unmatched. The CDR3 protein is CATKLQGDYGYTF. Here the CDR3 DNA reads TGTGCCACCAAACTACAGGGGGACTATGGCTACACCTTC.

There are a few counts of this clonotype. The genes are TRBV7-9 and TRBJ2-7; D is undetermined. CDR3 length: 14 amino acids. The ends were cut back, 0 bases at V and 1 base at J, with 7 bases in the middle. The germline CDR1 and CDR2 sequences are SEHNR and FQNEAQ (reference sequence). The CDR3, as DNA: TGTGCCAGCAGCTTAGCACAGTTATCCTACGAGCAGTACTTC. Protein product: CASSLAQLSYEQYF.